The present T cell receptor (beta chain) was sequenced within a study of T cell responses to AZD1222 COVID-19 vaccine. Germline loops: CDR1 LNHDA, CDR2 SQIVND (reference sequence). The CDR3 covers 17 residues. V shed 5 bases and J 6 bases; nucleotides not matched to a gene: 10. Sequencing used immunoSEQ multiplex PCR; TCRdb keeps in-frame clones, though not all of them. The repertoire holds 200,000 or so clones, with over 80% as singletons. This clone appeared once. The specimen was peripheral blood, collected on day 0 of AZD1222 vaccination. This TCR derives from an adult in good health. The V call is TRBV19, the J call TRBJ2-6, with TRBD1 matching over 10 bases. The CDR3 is CASSVTGGKVLANVLTF. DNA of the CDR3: TGTGCCAGTAGTGTGACAGGGGGCAAGGTCCTGGCCAACGTCCTGACTTTC. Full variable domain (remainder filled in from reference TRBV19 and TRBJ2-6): DGGITQSPKYLFRKEGQNVTLSCEQNLNHDAMYWYRQDPGQGLRLIYYSQIVNDFQKGDIAEGYSVSREKKESFPLTVTSAQKNPTAFYLCASSVTGGKVLANVLTFGAGSRLTVL.